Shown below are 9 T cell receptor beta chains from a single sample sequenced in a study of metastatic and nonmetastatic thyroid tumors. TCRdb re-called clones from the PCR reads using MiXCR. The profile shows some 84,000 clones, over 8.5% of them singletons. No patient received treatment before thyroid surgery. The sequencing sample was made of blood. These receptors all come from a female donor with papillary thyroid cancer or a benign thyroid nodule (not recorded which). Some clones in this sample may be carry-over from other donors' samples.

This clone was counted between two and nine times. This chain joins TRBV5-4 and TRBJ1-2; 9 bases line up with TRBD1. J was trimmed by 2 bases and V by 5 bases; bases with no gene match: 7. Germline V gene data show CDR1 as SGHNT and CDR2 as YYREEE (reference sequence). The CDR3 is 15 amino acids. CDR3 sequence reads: CASSSPQGANYGYTF. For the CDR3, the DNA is TGTGCCAGCAGTTCGCCACAGGGGGCGAACTATGGCTACACCTTC.

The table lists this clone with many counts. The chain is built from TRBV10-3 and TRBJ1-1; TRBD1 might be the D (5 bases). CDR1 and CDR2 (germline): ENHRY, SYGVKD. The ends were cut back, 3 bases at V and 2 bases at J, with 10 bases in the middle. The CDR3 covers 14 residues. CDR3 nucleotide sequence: TGTGCCATCAGTGACGGCAGGGTTAACACTGAAGCTTTCTTT. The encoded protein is CAISDGRVNTEAFF.

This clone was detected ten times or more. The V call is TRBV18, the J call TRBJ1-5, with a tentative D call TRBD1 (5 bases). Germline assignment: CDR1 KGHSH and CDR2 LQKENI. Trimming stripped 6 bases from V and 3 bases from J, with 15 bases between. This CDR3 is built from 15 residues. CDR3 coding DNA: TGTGCCAGCTCCCCCAGTACAGGAGCCAATCAGCCCCAGCATTTT. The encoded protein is CASSPSTGANQPQHF. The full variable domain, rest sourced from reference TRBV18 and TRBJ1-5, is NAGVMQNPRHLVRRRGQEARLRCSPMKGHSHVYWYRQLPEEGLKFMVYLQKENIIDESGMPKERFSAEFPKEGPSILRIQQVVRGDSAAYFCASSPSTGANQPQHFGDGTRLSIL.

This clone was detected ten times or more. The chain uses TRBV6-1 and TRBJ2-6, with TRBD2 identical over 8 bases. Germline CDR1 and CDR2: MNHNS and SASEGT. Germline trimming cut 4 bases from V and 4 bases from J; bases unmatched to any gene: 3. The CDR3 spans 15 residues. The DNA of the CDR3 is TGTGCCAGCAGTGTCGGGGGGGCCGGGGCCAACGTCCTGACTTTC. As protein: CASSVGGAGANVLTF.

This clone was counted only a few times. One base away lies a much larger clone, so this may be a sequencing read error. CDR3 sequence reads: CASSFSVGGTDTQYF. CDR3 sequence (DNA): TGTGCCAGCAGTTTTAGCGTTGGGGGCACAGATACGCAGTATTTT. V gene TRBV6-4 combines with J gene TRBJ2-3; D is perhaps TRBD2 (5 bases). The CDR3 contains 15 residues. Trimming removed 5 bases at V and 1 base at J, with 13 bases between. The germline V gene has CDR1 MRHNA and CDR2 SNTAGT.

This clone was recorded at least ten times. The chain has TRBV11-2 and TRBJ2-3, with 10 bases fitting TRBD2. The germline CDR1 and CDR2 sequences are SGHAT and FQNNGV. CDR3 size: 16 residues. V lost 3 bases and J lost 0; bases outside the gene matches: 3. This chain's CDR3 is CASSLVAGGSTDTQYF. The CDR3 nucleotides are TGTGCCAGCAGCTTGGTAGCGGGGGGTAGCACAGATACGCAGTATTTT.

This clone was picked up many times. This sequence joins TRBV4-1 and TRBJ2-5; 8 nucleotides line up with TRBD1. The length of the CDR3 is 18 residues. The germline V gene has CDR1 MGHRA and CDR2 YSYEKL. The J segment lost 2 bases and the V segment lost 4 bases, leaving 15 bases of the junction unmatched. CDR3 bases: TGCGCCAGCAGCCGGGACAGGACCCCTGGGGGACCTCAAGAGACCCAGTACTTC. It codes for CASSRDRTPGGPQETQYF.

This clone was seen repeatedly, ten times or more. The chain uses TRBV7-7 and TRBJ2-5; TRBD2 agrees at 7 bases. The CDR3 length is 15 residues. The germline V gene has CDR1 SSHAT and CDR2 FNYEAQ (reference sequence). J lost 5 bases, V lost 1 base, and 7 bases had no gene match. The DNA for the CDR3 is TGTGCCAGCAGCTTAGGGGTGGGGAGGGTTGAGACCCAGTACTTC. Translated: CASSLGVGRVETQYF.

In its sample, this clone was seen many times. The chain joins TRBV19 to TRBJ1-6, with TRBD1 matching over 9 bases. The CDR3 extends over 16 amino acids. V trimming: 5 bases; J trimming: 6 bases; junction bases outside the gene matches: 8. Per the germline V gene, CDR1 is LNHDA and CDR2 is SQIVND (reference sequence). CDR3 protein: CASSSQGGQGNSPLHF. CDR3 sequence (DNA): TGTGCCAGTAGTTCCCAAGGGGGACAGGGTAATTCACCCCTCCACTTT.